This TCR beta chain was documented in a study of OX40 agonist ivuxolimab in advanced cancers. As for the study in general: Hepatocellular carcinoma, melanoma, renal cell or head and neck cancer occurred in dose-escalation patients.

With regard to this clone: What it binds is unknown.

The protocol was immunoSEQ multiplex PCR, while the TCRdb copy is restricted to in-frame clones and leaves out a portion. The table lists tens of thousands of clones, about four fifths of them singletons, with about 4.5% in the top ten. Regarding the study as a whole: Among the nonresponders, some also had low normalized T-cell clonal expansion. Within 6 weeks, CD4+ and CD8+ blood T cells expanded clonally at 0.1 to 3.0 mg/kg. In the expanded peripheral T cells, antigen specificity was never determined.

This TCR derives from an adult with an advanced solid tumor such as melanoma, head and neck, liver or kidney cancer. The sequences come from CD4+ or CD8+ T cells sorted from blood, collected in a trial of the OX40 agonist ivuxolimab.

CDR3 sequence reads: CASSLETAASYEQYF. In DNA form, the CDR3 reads TGTGCCAGCAGTTTAGAGACAGCTGCGAGCTACGAGCAGTACTTC. The rearrangement links TRBV27 to TRBJ2-7; maybe TRBD1 (5 bases). The V and J ends lost 2 bases and 3 bases respectively, with 14 bases between them. Germline V gives CDR1 MNHEY, CDR2 SMNVEV (reference sequence). This CDR3 contains 15 residues.